These 11 T cell receptor beta chains originate from one sample sequenced in a study of T cell repertoires in cytomegalovirus infection. Their antigens are not known. TCRdb re-derived calls from the reads in MiXCR, one entry per CDR3 protein. The sample holds around 500,000 distinct CDR3 sequences; approximately 46% are singletons and the top ten take just under 45%. The starting material was cultured PBMCs, obtained from culture after CMV antigen stimulation. The receptors come from a human donor in good health (CMV status not recorded). Some clones in this sample may be carry-over from other donors' samples.

This sequence joins TRBV11-2 and TRBJ1-2; weak D call: TRBD1 (6 bases). The CDR3 has 18 amino acids. Germline V gene sequence: CDR1 SGHAT, CDR2 FQNNGV. V was cut by 5 bases and J by 4 bases, with 26 bases left in between. Written as DNA, the CDR3 is TGTGCCAGCAGCCCCGGGACAACCTCTGCCCACAACCTCTATGGCTACACCTTC. Its translation: CASSPGTTSAHNLYGYTF.

This clonotype was seen a handful of times. The rearrangement uses TRBV4-3 and TRBJ2-5; tentatively, D is TRBD2 (5 bases). V lost 5 bases, J lost 10 bases, and 23 bases lay in between. In germline, CDR1 is LGHNA, CDR2 YSLEER. The CDR3 is 15 residues long. In nucleotides, the CDR3 is TGCGCCAGCAGCGACCGACCGGACTCCCTTGTTAACCAGTACTTC. Translating it yields CASSDRPDSLVNQYF.

V gene TRBV2 combines with J gene TRBJ2-1, with 8 bases identical to TRBD2. Germline CDR1 SNHLY, CDR2 FYNNEI. The CDR3 contains 13 residues. The ends lost 8 bases at V and 4 bases at J; junction bases unmatched: 4. CDR3 DNA: TGTGCCAGCTCGACTAGCGAGTACAATGAGCAGTTCTTC. Amino acids: CASSTSEYNEQFF.

This chain connects TRBV19 to TRBJ2-5; D is ambiguous. The germline V and J ends were trimmed by 2 bases and 4 bases, with 5 bases remaining between them. CDR1 and CDR2 from the germline V gene are LNHDA and SQIVND (reference sequence). The CDR3 loop spans 12 amino acids. CDR3 bases: TGTGCCAGTAGTATACCGGGAGAGACCCAGTACTTC. The encoded protein is CASSIPGETQYF.

The chain employs TRBV20-1 and TRBJ2-1, with TRBD2 as a possible D gene (6 bases). Germline CDR1 and CDR2: DFQATT and SNEGSKA (reference sequence). The CDR3 runs to 15 residues. Trimming cost V 0 bases and J 1 base, with 10 bases left between them. CDR3 in amino acids: CSARDSGISYNEQFF. The CDR3 DNA reads as TGCAGTGCTAGAGATAGCGGAATTTCCTACAATGAGCAGTTCTTC.

This clonotype was picked up a small number of times. The chain recombines TRBV6-6 with TRBJ2-2; TRBD1 matches 9 bases. This CDR3 spans 14 amino acids. The J segment lost 5 bases and the V segment lost 7 bases, leaving 5 bases of the junction unmatched. CDR1 is MNHNY, CDR2 SVGAGI, per germline (reference sequence). The CDR3 DNA is TGTGCCAGCAAAACCGGGACAGGGACCGGGGAGCTGTTTTTT. As protein: CASKTGTGTGELFF.

This clonotype showed up just a few times. The V and J genes are TRBV20-1 and TRBJ2-1, with D tentatively TRBD2 (6 bases). Trimming cost V 1 base and J 12 bases, with 16 bases left between them. The germline gives CDR1 DFQATT, CDR2 SNEGSKA (reference sequence). The CDR3 consists of 13 residues. This chain's CDR3 is CSARVLRGSGQFF. In DNA, the CDR3 is TGCAGTGCTAGAGTTTTGCGGGGTAGCGGGCAGTTCTTC.

The J gene is TRBJ1-1, the V gene TRBV7-2; D call uncertain. The V end was cut by 4 bases, the J end by 0 bases, with 15 bases between. Germline CDR1 and CDR2: SGHTA and FQGNSA. The CDR3 is made up of 16 amino acids. This chain's CDR3 is CASSWRSGRLNTEAFF. The CDR3 nucleotides read TGTGCCAGCAGCTGGAGGTCGGGCAGGCTGAACACTGAAGCTTTCTTT.

V gene TRBV4-1 combines with J gene TRBJ1-2; D is undetermined. V dropped 1 base and J dropped 7 bases, with 13 bases sitting between them. CDR3 size: 14 residues. CDR1 is MGHRA and CDR2 is YSYEKL in the germline V gene. The CDR3 sequence: CASSQGPQAGGYTF. CDR3 sequence (DNA): TGCGCCAGCAGCCAAGGTCCCCAGGCGGGTGGCTACACCTTC.

This rearrangement joins TRBV27 to TRBJ2-3, with D perhaps being TRBD1 or TRBD2 (5 bases each). Trimming pared 7 bases from V and 8 bases from J, leaving 16 bases between. The CDR3 is 13 residues long. The germline V gene encodes CDR1 MNHEY and CDR2 SMNVEV (reference sequence). The CDR3 region is CASTSAGDGTQYF. CDR3 nucleotide sequence: TGTGCCAGCACCTCGGCCGGGGACGGTACGCAGTATTTT.

This clonotype has at least ten counts. The DNA for the CDR3 is TGTGCCAGCAGCCCCCGGTACGGACAGGGGAACACAGATACGCAGTATTTT. The encoded protein is CASSPRYGQGNTDTQYF. The chain is built from TRBV7-2 and TRBJ2-3, with TRBD1 identical over 9 bases. CDR1 SGHTA and CDR2 FQGNSA come from the germline V gene. Losses at the gene ends were 5 bases for V and 2 bases for J; bases not matched to a gene: 11. This CDR3 has 17 residues.